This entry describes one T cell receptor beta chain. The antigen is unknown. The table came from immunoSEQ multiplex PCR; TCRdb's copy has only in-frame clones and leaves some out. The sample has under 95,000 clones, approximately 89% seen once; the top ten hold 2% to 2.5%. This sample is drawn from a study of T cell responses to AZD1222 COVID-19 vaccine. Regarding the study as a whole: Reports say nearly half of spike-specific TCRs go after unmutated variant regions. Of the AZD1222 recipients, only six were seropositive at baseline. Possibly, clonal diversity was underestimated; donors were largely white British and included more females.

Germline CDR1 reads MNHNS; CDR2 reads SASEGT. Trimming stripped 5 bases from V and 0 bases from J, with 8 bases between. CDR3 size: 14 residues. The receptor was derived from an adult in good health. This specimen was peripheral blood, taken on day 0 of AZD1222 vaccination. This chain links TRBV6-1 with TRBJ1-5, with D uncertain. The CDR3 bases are TGTGCCAGCAGTTTGGAGTATAGCAATCAGCCCCAGCATTTT. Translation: CASSLEYSNQPQHF.